What follows is one TCR beta chain and its context. Its antigen is not yet known. No much larger clone is present one base from it, and per-base qualities are unavailable. This sample was included in a study of T cell changes during pregnancy in multiple sclerosis (dated by TCRdb to the late 2010s). Regarding the study in general: The study looked at changes in the T cell repertoire across pregnancy in women with multiple sclerosis.

The CDR3 goes from the cysteine to the phenylalanine over 16 residues. The retained sequence is limited to the CDR3, 48 bases, with the frame set at the first base. The junction carries 16 bases between V and J, which are trimmed by 3 bases and 2 bases respectively. As encoded in the germline V gene, CDR1 is SGHRS while CDR2 is YFSETQ. Library construction relied on the immunoSEQ multiplex PCR assay. TCRdb stores this immuneACCESS table with in-frame sequences only. Part of the clones is absent; in the studies checked, under half of the shortfall reflects unresolved V genes, and no reason is known for the rest. Across this sample there are more than 90,000 clones, with approximately 90% seen only once. Of the sample, 1.5% is held by the ten largest clones.

The receptor chain draws on TRBV5-1 and TRBJ2-3; a weak D assignment points to TRBD2 (5 bases agree). The sample consisted of peripheral blood, taken in the third trimester of pregnancy. The TCR comes from a female donor with multiple sclerosis, enrolled in a pregnancy study. The CDR3 protein: CASSSGRGSDTDTQYF. The nucleotide sequence is TGCGCCAGCAGCTCCGGCCGAGGGTCGGACACAGATACGCAGTATTTT.